The 3 T cell receptor beta chains listed next were all sequenced from one sample in a study of early T cells in non-severe SARS-CoV-2 infection (dated by TCRdb to the early 2020s). Library method: 5' RACE. TCRdb lists the instrument as NextSeq 500. The raw public reads went through TCRdb reprocessing: fastp at Q25, MiXCR clone calling, in-frame beta chains kept. Merged by CDR3 protein, the rows form single entries marked with the most common genes and DNA. A total of some 28,000 distinct CDR3 sequences appear in this sample, about 6% of them only once. Of the sample, more than 20% falls within the top ten clones. The sample comprised whole blood. The receptors shown here come from an adult who was a healthcare worker with PCR-confirmed SARS-CoV-2 infection or an uninfected control (not recorded which).

This sequence joins TRBV3-1 and TRBJ2-7, with 7 bases that match TRBD1. CDR1 and CDR2 (germline): LGHDT, YNNKEL (reference sequence). The CDR3 spans 15 residues. V trimming: 2 bases; J trimming: 6 bases; junction bases outside the gene matches: 10. The CDR3, as DNA: TGTGCCAGCAGCCAAACCCTAAGGGGGCTAGGCGAGCAGTACTTC. Amino acids: CASSQTLRGLGEQYF.

This clonotype was seen at least ten times. The chain recombines TRBV28 with TRBJ1-1, with a tentative D call TRBD1 (6 bases). CDR1 and CDR2 from the germline V gene are MDHEN and SYDVKM. Trimming removed 2 bases at V and 7 bases at J, with 11 bases between. This CDR3 is built from 13 residues. The CDR3 DNA follows: TGTGCCAGCAGTTTAGGGCAGGGGCTTGAAGCTTTCTTT. This encodes CASSLGQGLEAFF.

This clonotype rates as medium-sized. The rearrangement uses TRBV20-1 and TRBJ2-4; no clear D gene. The germline V gene encodes CDR1 DFQATT and CDR2 SNEGSKA (reference sequence). Trimming removed 1 base from V and 2 bases from J, with 12 bases in between. The CDR3 runs to 15 residues. The DNA of the CDR3 is TGCAGTGCTAGAGTTAGGCAGCCTTCCAAAAACATTCAGTACTTC. This translates into CSARVRQPSKNIQYF.